The present TCR beta chain was sequenced within a study of blood T cell repertoires in COVID-19. Study in general: Researchers got acute and convalescent COVID-19 samples from the United States, Italy and Spain. Sample material is recorded as cDNA or gDNA derived from T cells, B-cell-depleted T cells, or PBMCs.

In the original processing: Reference gene primer amplification in the assay estimated nucleated cell counts. Sequencing was performed with immunoSEQ multiplex PCR; in TCRdb, only in-frame clones are kept and a portion is missing. V, J and clone size reflect that table, while D and trimming were determined from the DNA. This repertoire shows 100,000 to 150,000 clones, over 80% found once; its top ten account for around 9.8%. The J segment lost 12 bases and the V segment lost 0 bases, leaving 11 bases of the junction unmatched. The CDR3 is 16 amino acids. Germline V gene data show CDR1 as MNHEY and CDR2 as SVGAGI.

The sample consisted of peripheral blood. The chain employs TRBV6-5 and TRBJ2-1; 10 bases are shared with TRBD2. The TCR comes from a man in his forties or fifties with active or convalescent COVID-19. The CDR3 sequence: CASSYSSGGPTILQFF. Written as DNA, the CDR3 is TGTGCCAGCAGTTACTCTAGCGGGGGGCCTACCATTTTGCAGTTCTTC.